The 5 T cell receptor beta chains given below trace back to one sample, sequenced in a study of STAT5B mutations in CD4+ large granular lymphocyte leukemia (dated by TCRdb to about 2022). The protocol used for the library was the immunoSEQ multiplex PCR assay. TCRdb holds this immuneACCESS table with in-frame rearrangements only. Some clones are missing; in checked studies, unresolved V genes explain under half, and the rest has no known cause. The table for this sample lists more than 30,000 clones; under 80% of them were counted only once. The ten top clones hold about 2% of the sample. Input material: CD4+ T cells from blood buffy coats. Receptors were obtained from a human donor in good health.

This chain links TRBV7-6 with TRBJ2-7; TRBD2 might be the D (5 bases). CDR1 and CDR2 from the germline V gene are SGHVS and FNYEAQ. The CDR3 length is 13 residues. Trimming took 5 bases from V and 2 from J, leaving 10 bases between them. CDR3 nucleotide sequence: TGTGCCAGCAGCCGGGGATCTGCCTACGAGCAGTACTTC. As protein: CASSRGSAYEQYF.

This clone was seen just once. V gene TRBV5-1 combines with J gene TRBJ1-1; D gene uncertain. CDR1 is SGHRS, CDR2 YFSETQ, per germline. The CDR3 consists of 19 residues. Trimming took 4 bases from V and 0 from J, leaving 25 bases between them. CDR3 loop: CASSPAGGEERVLNTEAFF. CDR3 DNA: TGCGCCAGCAGCCCGGCGGGTGGAGAGGAAAGAGTATTGAACACTGAAGCTTTCTTT.

This clone has just a few counts. The chain is built from TRBV7-9 and TRBJ2-2, with a possible D match to TRBD2 (5 bases). CDR3 length: 13 amino acids. Germline values: CDR1 SEHNR, CDR2 FQNEAQ (reference sequence). Trimming shortened V by 10 bases and J by 5 bases, and 14 bases separated the two germline ends. DNA of the CDR3: TGTGCCAACGGAGGTCGTGATACCGGGGAGCTGTTTTTT. Translating it yields CANGGRDTGELFF.

The rearrangement links TRBV6-5 to TRBJ2-4; 7 bases match TRBD2. The CDR3 has 14 amino acids. Germline values: CDR1 MNHEY, CDR2 SVGAGI. The V segment lost 6 bases and the J segment 7 bases; nucleotides outside the gene matches: 9. CDR3 DNA sequence: TGTGCCAGCAGAACGGAGGGAGGGAGTAACATTCAGTACTTC. Its translation: CASRTEGGSNIQYF.

This chain joins TRBV5-1 and TRBJ1-3; maybe TRBD1 (6 bases). Germline CDR1 and CDR2: SGHRS and YFSETQ. The ends were cut back, 0 bases at V and 3 bases at J, with 7 bases in the middle. The CDR3 loop spans 14 amino acids. CDR3 nucleotides: TGCGCCAGCAGCTTGGACAGGGATGGAAACACCATATATTTT. It is translated as CASSLDRDGNTIYF.